This T cell receptor beta chain was recorded in a study of blood T cell repertoires in COVID-19 (dated by TCRdb to 2018 to 2020). In the study overall: Collaborator samples came from the United States, Italy and Spain and covered acute and convalescent phases of COVID-19. The repertoires were released in a freely available public database meant as a resource for research on the immune response to SARS-CoV-2. The material from the prospective study consisted of cDNA or gDNA derived from T cells, B-cell-depleted T cells, or PBMCs. Subjects who had been exposed to COVID-19, were actively infected with it, or had recovered from it provided the deeply sampled blood TCRbeta repertoires that made up the dataset. The samples were drawn from the first 160 participants of the ongoing ImmuneRACE study and from 1,254 subjects provided by 6 global collaborators. Where available, HLA class I and class II types were taken from metadata supplied by the sample provider and were not determined by assay-based typing. Nearly every sample came with metadata listing a de-identified subject ID, COVID-19 status, age in years and sex. What the study reported, not specific to this receptor: The quantity of clinical and demographic metadata differed by source and by participant and was supplied without curation.

Enrolling through a virtual design, the prospective study's participants ranged in age from about 18 to 89 years and lived across roughly 24 United States geographic areas. In the prospective study, cohorts were assigned on the basis of participant-reported clinical history obtained from a screening survey and a study questionnaire. Recovered participants in ImmuneRACE Cohort 3 were defined by two consecutive negative NP/OP PCR tests, clearance by a healthcare professional, or resolution of symptoms. In the prospective study, mobile phlebotomists collected whole blood, serum and a nasopharyngeal or oropharyngeal swab from each participant. Participants in the prospective study had the option to provide additional blood draws and questionnaires over a roughly 2-month period. Before DNA extraction, prospective study blood samples were shipped either frozen or at room temperature. Reading from cysteine to phenylalanine, the CDR3 counts 15 amino acids. The DNA shown is the 45-base CDR3, in frame from base 1. At the junction V is shortened by 6 bases and J by 5 bases, with 16 bases in between. CDR1 MNHEY and CDR2 SVGAGI are derived from the germline V gene.

For this clone: The antigen it recognizes is unknown. Qualities for individual bases were not recorded, and no much larger clone is one base off.

TCRbeta CDR3 regions were amplified from genomic DNA using the immunoSEQ Assay, a bias-controlled multiplex PCR. As for the original processing: The number of nucleated cells in each sample was estimated from the amplification of reference gene primers within the assay. Sequence reads were collapsed and filtered to measure the absolute abundance of every unique TCRbeta CDR3 rearrangement. For each sample, productive Simpson clonality was calculated by taking the square root of Simpson's diversity index across productive rearrangements. The table was pulled from immuneACCESS by TCRdb, which kept in-frame rearrangements only. Such tables lose some clones; where checked, under half of the loss comes from unresolved V genes, and the rest has no known cause. The V and J calls and clone size are taken from that table; D and trimming were inferred from the DNA. This sample is represented by a few hundred thousand clones; 80% to 90% of them were singletons. Under 2.5% of the sample rests with the top ten.

The rearranged chain carries TRBV6-5 and TRBJ1-4; there is no confident call for the D gene. This TCR came from a young man who had recovered from COVID-19. Input material: PBMCs or T cells enriched from blood (not recorded which). The nucleotides are TGTGCCAGCAGAGCCCTGGCCGGGGTGAATGAAAAACTGTTTTTT. Translated, it gives CASRALAGVNEKLFF.